Listed below are T cell receptor beta chains from one sample, sequenced in a study of CD8+ T cells in alopecia areata. Assay: immunoSEQ multiplex PCR; the TCRdb copy retains only in-frame clones and omits some. The table has about 270,000 clones, 60% seen once. The starting material was CD4+ T cells sorted from blood, obtained at week 52, from a patient treated with tofacitinib. The origin of the receptors is a human donor with alopecia areata. CDR3s include the opening cysteine and the closing phenylalanine or tryptophan. The D gene is left open where the match is weak. Rows give clone size only sometimes, using once, few, many, or a class for an expanded clone.

v_gene: TRBV6-5
d_gene: TRBD1
abundance: few
j_gene: TRBJ1-1
CDR3aa: CASSYLRQGVAFF
CDR3nt: TGTGCCAGCAGTTACCTCCGACAGGGCGTAGCTTTCTTT

v_gene: TRBV30
d_gene: .
abundance: .
j_gene: TRBJ1-1
CDR3aa: CALTDMNTEAFF
CDR3nt: TGTGCTTTGACAGATATGAACACTGAAGCTTTCTTT

v_gene: TRBV29-1
d_gene: .
abundance: .
j_gene: TRBJ1-1
CDR3aa: CSTARGNTEAFF
CDR3nt: TGCAGCACTGCGAGGGGGAACACTGAAGCTTTCTTT

v_gene: TRBV29-1
d_gene: .
abundance: .
j_gene: TRBJ2-7
CDR3aa: CSVASNKSSYEQYF
CDR3nt: TGCAGCGTTGCAAGTAACAAATCATCCTACGAGCAGTACTTC

v_gene: TRBV13
d_gene: .
abundance: few
j_gene: TRBJ2-1
CDR3aa: CASRRYYNEQFF
CDR3nt: TGTGCCAGCAGACGGTATTACAATGAGCAGTTCTTC

v_gene: TRBV7-2
d_gene: .
abundance: .
j_gene: TRBJ1-5
CDR3aa: CASSLGTPAVQPQHF
CDR3nt: TGTGCCAGCAGCTTAGGGACGCCCGCGGTCCAGCCCCAGCATTTT

v_gene: TRBV18
d_gene: .
abundance: .
j_gene: TRBJ1-1
CDR3aa: CASSGQVSTEAFF
CDR3nt: TGTGCCAGCTCAGGGCAGGTGAGCACTGAAGCTTTCTTT

v_gene: TRBV18
d_gene: .
abundance: once
j_gene: TRBJ1-1
CDR3aa: CASSAEGGGDTEAFF
CDR3nt: TGTGCCAGCTCCGCGGAGGGTGGGGGTGACACTGAAGCTTTCTTT

v_gene: TRBV2
d_gene: .
abundance: .
j_gene: TRBJ2-3
CDR3aa: CASSETGQGSDTQYF
CDR3nt: TGTGCCAGCAGTGAGACGGGGCAGGGGTCAGATACGCAGTATTTT

v_gene: TRBV5-1
d_gene: .
abundance: .
j_gene: TRBJ2-2
CDR3aa: CASSLWDARNTGELFF
CDR3nt: TGCGCCAGCAGCTTGTGGGATGCCAGAAACACCGGGGAGCTGTTTTTT